These 22 T cell receptor beta chains were sequenced from one sample in a study of blood T cell repertoires in COVID-19. The data were produced by immunoSEQ multiplex PCR, yet TCRdb's version contains in-frame clones alone and is incomplete. The sample records about 160,000 clones, roughly 80% being singletons. Sequences were obtained from peripheral blood. The receptors derive from a woman older than 75 with acute or convalescent COVID-19.

This clone has a single count. The rearrangement uses TRBV5-1 and TRBJ2-3, with D perhaps matching TRBD2 (6 bases). The CDR3 runs 15 residues. Trimming cost V 0 bases and J 0 bases, with 8 bases left between them. The germline V gene encodes CDR1 SGHRS and CDR2 YFSETQ. As DNA, the CDR3 is TGCGCCAGCAGCTTGGTGGCGGGGAGCACAGATACGCAGTATTTT. Its protein product is CASSLVAGSTDTQYF.

V and J are TRBV10-1 and TRBJ1-2, with a tentative D call TRBD1 (6 bases). There are 13 residues in the CDR3. Between the trimmed V and J ends, which lost 3 bases and 8 bases, there was a span of 13 bases. Germline V gene sequence: CDR1 WNHNN, CDR2 SYGVQD (reference sequence). The CDR3 DNA is TGCGCCAGCAGTGAAACAGGGAAGGTGGGCTACACCTTC. As protein: CASSETGKVGYTF.

A few counts support this clone. The CDR3 region has the DNA TGCGCCAGCAGCCAAGATCGTGGGGCGGACTATGGCTACACCTTC. Its translation is CASSQDRGADYGYTF. This chain joins TRBV4-1 and TRBJ1-2; maybe TRBD1 (5 bases). CDR3 length: 15 residues. CDR1 is MGHRA, CDR2 YSYEKL, per germline. V shed 0 bases and J shed 3 bases, with 11 bases lying between them.

This clone was seen ten or more times. The chain links TRBV6-5 to TRBJ2-7, with 10 bases aligning to TRBD1. There are 14 residues in the CDR3. Trimming took 6 bases from V and 5 from J; bases not matched to a gene: 7. Looked up from germline, CDR1 is MNHEY and CDR2 is SVGAGI. The CDR3 is CASRPRQGANEQYF. The CDR3 DNA reads TGTGCCAGCAGACCGCGACAGGGGGCAAACGAGCAGTACTTC.

This clone was seen ten or more times. The chain uses TRBV4-1 and TRBJ2-2, with TRBD1 matching 8 bases. Per germline, CDR1 MGHRA and CDR2 YSYEKL. CDR3 size: 14 residues. V dropped 5 bases and J dropped 2; count of bases not matched to a gene: 1. CDR3 DNA: TGCGCCAGCAGCGACAGGGGCAACACCGGGGAGCTGTTTTTT. Its translation is CASSDRGNTGELFF.

The V gene is TRBV2, the J gene TRBJ1-2; D is uncertain. Germline V gene lookup returns CDR1 SNHLY and CDR2 FYNNEI. CDR3 size: 10 residues. Trimming removed 8 bases from V and 9 bases from J, with 10 bases in between. CDR3 residues: CASEGVSYTF. The CDR3 DNA is TGTGCCAGCGAGGGCGTTAGCTACACCTTC.

This chain joins TRBV7-8 and TRBJ2-7, with D tentatively TRBD1 (5 bases). The V gene's germline CDR1 is SGHVS and CDR2 FQNEAQ. The CDR3 totals 15 residues. The V and J ends lost 1 base and 0 bases respectively, with 10 bases between them. CDR3 residues: CASSLVSTDSYEQYF. The DNA for the CDR3 is TGTGCCAGCAGCTTAGTTTCGACAGACTCCTACGAGCAGTACTTC.

The rearrangement links TRBV14 to TRBJ2-1; TRBD1 aligns across 8 bases. The CDR3 spans 15 residues. The germline V gene has CDR1 SGHDN and CDR2 FVKESK. V was clipped by 4 bases and J by 2 bases; unmatched bases: 4. In DNA, the CDR3 is TGTGCCAGCAGCCCAGTGGGACAGGCCTACAATGAGCAGTTCTTC. It translates to CASSPVGQAYNEQFF.

This clone is medium-sized within its sample. The chain carries TRBV20-1 and TRBJ2-7; the match to TRBD2 covers 8 bases. V shed 3 bases and J 3 bases; nucleotides not matched to a gene: 7. The CDR3 covers 14 residues. Germline values: CDR1 DFQATT, CDR2 SNEGSKA (reference sequence). CDR3 in amino acids: CSASPSGRNYEQYF. Here the CDR3 DNA reads TGCAGTGCTAGTCCTAGCGGGCGGAACTACGAGCAGTACTTC.

J is TRBJ1-1 and V is TRBV11-2; D unresolved. V was trimmed by 1 base and J by 1 base, leaving 10 bases between them. Germline CDR1 and CDR2: SGHAT and FQNNGV. The CDR3 extends over 15 amino acids. CDR3 protein: CASSLVVTRNTEAFF. The CDR3, as DNA: TGTGCCAGCAGCTTAGTAGTGACAAGGAACACTGAAGCTTTCTTT. Complete variable domain (other parts from reference TRBV11-2 and TRBJ1-1): EAGVAQSPRYKIIEKRQSVAFWCNPISGHATLYWYQQILGQGPKLLIQFQNNGVVDDSQLPKDRFSAERLKGVDSTLKIQPAKLEDSAVYLCASSLVVTRNTEAFFGQGTRLTVV.

The V call is TRBV28, the J call TRBJ2-7; 11 bases agree with TRBD2. The CDR3 is 16 amino acids. The V segment lost 2 bases and the J segment 1 base; nucleotides outside the gene matches: 4. Germline CDR1 reads MDHEN; CDR2 reads SYDVKM. CDR3 protein: CASSLATSGRSYEQYF. The CDR3 DNA reads TGTGCCAGCAGTTTAGCCACTAGCGGGAGATCCTACGAGCAGTACTTC.

The chain joins TRBV11-3 to TRBJ1-1; TRBD1 aligns across 7 bases. The germline CDR1 and CDR2 sequences are SGHNT and YENEEA. Losses at the gene ends were 1 base for V and 3 bases for J; bases not matched to a gene: 5. This CDR3 is 15 amino acids long. The CDR3 region has the DNA TGTGCCAGCAGCTTAGGGACAGGTCCGGACACTGAAGCTTTCTTT. Encoded protein: CASSLGTGPDTEAFF.

In regard to this clone: The same CDR3 arises from other DNA sequences in this sample as well. The genes are TRBV2 and TRBJ2-5; 9 bases match TRBD1. Germline assignment: CDR1 SNHLY and CDR2 FYNNEI. The length of the CDR3 is 12 residues. J was trimmed by 5 bases and V by 6 bases; bases with no gene match: 1. CDR3 DNA: TGTGCCAGCAGGGGGACAGGGGAGACCCAGTACTTC. This translates into CASRGTGETQYF.

The chain recombines TRBV11-2 with TRBJ2-7, with D tentatively TRBD2 (7 bases). Germline V gene data show CDR1 as SGHAT and CDR2 as FQNNGV. The germline V and J ends were trimmed by 2 bases and 2 bases, with 19 bases remaining between them. This CDR3 is 17 amino acids long. CDR3 sequence reads: CASSLLRFGGRPYEQYF. For the CDR3, the DNA is TGTGCCAGCAGCTTATTGCGGTTCGGGGGGCGGCCCTACGAGCAGTACTTC.

The V call is TRBV10-2, the J call TRBJ1-1; 10 bases align to TRBD1. Trimming took 0 bases from V and 4 from J; bases not matched to a gene: 5. This CDR3 comprises 16 residues. Germline CDR1 and CDR2: WSHSY and SAAADI. Here the CDR3 DNA reads TGCGCCAGCAGTGAGTCGATAGGGACAGGGGTCACTGAAGCTTTCTTT. As protein: CASSESIGTGVTEAFF.

This clone was found a few times. V and J are TRBV7-2 and TRBJ2-5, with TRBD2 matching over 10 bases. The CDR3 is 15 amino acids. In germline, CDR1 is SGHTA, CDR2 FQGNSA. The junction had 4 bases not matched to a gene; V was cut back by 2 bases and J by 4 bases. The CDR3 region has the DNA TGTGCCAGCAGCTTACAAGCGGGAGGGGGAGAGACCCAGTACTTC. The encoded protein is CASSLQAGGGETQYF.

This rearrangement joins TRBV5-1 to TRBJ1-4; TRBD1 might be the D (6 bases). Trimming removed 4 bases from V and 4 bases from J, with 14 bases in between. CDR1 SGHRS and CDR2 YFSETQ come from the germline V gene. CDR3 size: 15 residues. CDR3 sequence reads: CASSLGTLDNEKLFF. In nucleotides, the CDR3 is TGCGCCAGCAGCCTAGGGACACTAGATAATGAAAAACTGTTTTTT.

This clone was counted a few times. The V and J genes are TRBV12-3 or TRBV12-4 and TRBJ1-1, with D possibly TRBD1 on 5 matching bases. V lost 3 bases, J lost 10 bases, and 12 bases lay in between. This CDR3 is 12 amino acids long. CDR3 DNA: TGTGCCAGCAGTTTTAGGGGTGTCGGAGCTTTCTTT. Its translation is CASSFRGVGAFF.

This chain uses TRBV6-5 with TRBJ2-7, with 9 bases fitting TRBD1. Losses at the gene ends were 6 bases for V and 5 bases for J; bases not matched to a gene: 8. The germline gives CDR1 MNHEY, CDR2 SVGAGI. This CDR3 is 14 amino acids long. This CDR3 is CASSYRTGVDEQYF. The CDR3, as DNA: TGTGCCAGCAGCTACCGGACAGGGGTCGACGAGCAGTACTTC.

The V gene is TRBV18, the J gene TRBJ2-2, with 8 bases lining up with TRBD1. CDR3 length: 17 amino acids. The germline CDR1 and CDR2 sequences are KGHSH and LQKENI. With V trimmed by 2 bases and J by 5 bases, 10 bases remained unmatched. Here the CDR3 reads CASSPNSQGAVTGELFF. CDR3 in DNA: TGTGCCAGCTCACCAAACTCTCAGGGGGCGGTGACCGGGGAGCTGTTTTTT. Based on the CDR3 plus reference TRBV18 and TRBJ2-2, the full variable domain is NAGVMQNPRHLVRRRGQEARLRCSPMKGHSHVYWYRQLPEEGLKFMVYLQKENIIDESGMPKERFSAEFPKEGPSILRIQQVVRGDSAAYFCASSPNSQGAVTGELFFGEGSRLTVL.

The V gene is TRBV5-1, the J gene TRBJ2-6; TRBD1 aligns across 7 bases. The CDR3 contains 17 residues. Per germline, CDR1 SGHRS and CDR2 YFSETQ. Losses at the gene ends were 0 bases for V and 2 bases for J; bases not matched to a gene: 5. The CDR3 DNA is TGCGCCAGCAGCTTGGTAGGCAGGGGGACTGGGGCCAACGTCCTGACTTTC. Its protein is CASSLVGRGTGANVLTF.

The chain couples TRBV5-1 to TRBJ1-3; D call uncertain. Trimming cost V 0 bases and J 2 bases, with 6 bases left between them. The CDR3 runs to 14 residues. Germline V lookup: CDR1 SGHRS, CDR2 YFSETQ. The CDR3 is CASSLDGTGNTIYF. The CDR3 nucleotides are TGCGCCAGCAGCTTGGACGGTACTGGAAACACCATATATTTT.